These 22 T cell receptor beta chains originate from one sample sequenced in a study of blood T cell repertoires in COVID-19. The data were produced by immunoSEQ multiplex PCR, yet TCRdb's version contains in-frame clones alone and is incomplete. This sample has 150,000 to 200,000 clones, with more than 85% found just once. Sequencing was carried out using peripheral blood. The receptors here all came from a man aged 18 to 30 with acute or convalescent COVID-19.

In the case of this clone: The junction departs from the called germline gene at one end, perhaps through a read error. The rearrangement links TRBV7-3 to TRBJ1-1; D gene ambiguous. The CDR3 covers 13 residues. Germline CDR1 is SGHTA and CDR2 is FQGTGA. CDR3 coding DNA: TGTGCCAGCAGCTTAGGGCTGAACGCTGAAGCTTTCTTT. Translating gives CASSLGLNAEAFF.

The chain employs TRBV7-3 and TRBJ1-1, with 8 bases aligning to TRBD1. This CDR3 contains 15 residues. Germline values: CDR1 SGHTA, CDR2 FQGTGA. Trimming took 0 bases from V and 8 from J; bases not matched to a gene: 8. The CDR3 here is CASSLTGMGQDEAFF. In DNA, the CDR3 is TGTGCCAGCAGCTTAACAGGTATGGGACAGGACGAAGCTTTCTTT.

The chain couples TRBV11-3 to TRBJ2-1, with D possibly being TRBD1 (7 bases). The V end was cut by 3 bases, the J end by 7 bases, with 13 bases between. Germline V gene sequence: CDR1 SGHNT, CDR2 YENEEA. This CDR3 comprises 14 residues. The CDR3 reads CASSLSRGVNEQFF. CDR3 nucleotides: TGTGCCAGCAGCTTGTCCAGGGGGGTGAATGAGCAGTTCTTC.

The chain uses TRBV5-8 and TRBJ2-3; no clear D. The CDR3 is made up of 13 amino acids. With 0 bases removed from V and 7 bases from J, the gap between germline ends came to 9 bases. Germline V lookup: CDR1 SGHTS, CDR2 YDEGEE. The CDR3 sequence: CASSLANSNTQYF. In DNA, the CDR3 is TGTGCCAGCAGCTTGGCGAACTCGAATACGCAGTATTTT.

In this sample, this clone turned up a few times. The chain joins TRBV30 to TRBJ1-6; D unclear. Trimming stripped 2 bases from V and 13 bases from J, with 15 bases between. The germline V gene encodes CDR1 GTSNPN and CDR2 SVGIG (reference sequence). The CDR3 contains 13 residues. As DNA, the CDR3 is TGTGCCTGGAGTAACCTAGCCATTAGTCCCCTCCACTTT. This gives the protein CAWSNLAISPLHF.

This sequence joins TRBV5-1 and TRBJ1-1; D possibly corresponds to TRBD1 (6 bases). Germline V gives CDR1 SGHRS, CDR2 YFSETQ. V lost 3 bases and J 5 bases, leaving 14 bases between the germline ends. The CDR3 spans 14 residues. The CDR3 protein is CASSSTNRETEAFF. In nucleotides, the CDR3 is TGCGCCAGCAGCTCCACGAACAGGGAGACTGAAGCTTTCTTT.

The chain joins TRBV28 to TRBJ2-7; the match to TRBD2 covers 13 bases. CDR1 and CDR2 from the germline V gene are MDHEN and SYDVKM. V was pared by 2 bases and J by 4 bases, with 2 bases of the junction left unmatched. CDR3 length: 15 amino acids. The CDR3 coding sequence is TGTGCCAGCAGTTTAGGGACTAGCGGGGATTACGAGCAGTACGTC. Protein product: CASSLGTSGDYEQYV.

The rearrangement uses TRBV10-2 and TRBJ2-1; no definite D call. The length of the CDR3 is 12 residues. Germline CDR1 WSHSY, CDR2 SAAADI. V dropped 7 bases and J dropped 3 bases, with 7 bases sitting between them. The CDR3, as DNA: TGCGCCAGCATGAGGAACTACAATGAGCAGTTCTTC. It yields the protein CASMRNYNEQFF.

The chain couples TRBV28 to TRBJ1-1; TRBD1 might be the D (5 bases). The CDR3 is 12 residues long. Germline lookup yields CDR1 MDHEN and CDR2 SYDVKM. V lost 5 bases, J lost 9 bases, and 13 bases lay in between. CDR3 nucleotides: TGTGCCAGCAGTCTACCATGGACACAAGCTTTCTTT. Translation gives CASSLPWTQAFF.

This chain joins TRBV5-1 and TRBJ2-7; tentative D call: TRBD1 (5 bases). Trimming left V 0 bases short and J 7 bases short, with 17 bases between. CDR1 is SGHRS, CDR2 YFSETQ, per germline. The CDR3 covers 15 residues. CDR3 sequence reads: CASSLESAGLWEQYV. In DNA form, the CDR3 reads TGCGCCAGCAGCTTGGAATCGGCAGGGCTATGGGAGCAGTACGTC.

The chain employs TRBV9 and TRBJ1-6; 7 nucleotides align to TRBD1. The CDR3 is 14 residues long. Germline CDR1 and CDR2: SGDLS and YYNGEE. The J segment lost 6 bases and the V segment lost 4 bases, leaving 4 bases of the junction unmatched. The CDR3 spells CASSRTGPNSPLHF. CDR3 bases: TGTGCCAGCAGCAGGACAGGTCCTAATTCACCCCTCCACTTT.

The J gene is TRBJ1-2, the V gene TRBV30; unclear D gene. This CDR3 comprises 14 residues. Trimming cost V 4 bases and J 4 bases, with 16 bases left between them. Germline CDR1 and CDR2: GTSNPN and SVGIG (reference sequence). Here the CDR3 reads CAWTSVGSFYGYTF. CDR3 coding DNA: TGTGCCTGGACTTCCGTGGGGAGTTTCTATGGCTACACCTTC.

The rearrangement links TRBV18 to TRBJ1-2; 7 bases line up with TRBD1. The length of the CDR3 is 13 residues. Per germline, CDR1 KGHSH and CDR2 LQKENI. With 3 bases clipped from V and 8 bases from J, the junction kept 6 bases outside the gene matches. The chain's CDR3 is CASSPDRAEGYTF. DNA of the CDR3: TGTGCCAGCTCACCCGACAGGGCTGAGGGCTACACCTTC.

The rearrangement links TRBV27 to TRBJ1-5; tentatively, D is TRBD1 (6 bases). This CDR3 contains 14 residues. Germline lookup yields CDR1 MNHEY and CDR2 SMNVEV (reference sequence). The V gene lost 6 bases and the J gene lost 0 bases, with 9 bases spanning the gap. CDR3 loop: CASSRQDSNQPQHF. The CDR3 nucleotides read TGTGCCAGCAGCCGACAGGATAGCAATCAGCCCCAGCATTTT.

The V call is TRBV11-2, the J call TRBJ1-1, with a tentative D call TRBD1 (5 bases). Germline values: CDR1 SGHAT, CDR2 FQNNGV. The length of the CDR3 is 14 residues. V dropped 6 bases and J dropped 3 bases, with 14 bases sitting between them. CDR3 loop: CASRPDDRDTEAFF. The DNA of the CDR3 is TGTGCCAGCAGGCCCGACGACAGAGACACTGAAGCTTTCTTT. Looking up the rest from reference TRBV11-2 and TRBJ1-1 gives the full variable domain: EAGVAQSPRYKIIEKRQSVAFWCNPISGHATLYWYQQILGQGPKLLIQFQNNGVVDDSQLPKDRFSAERLKGVDSTLKIQPAKLEDSAVYLCASRPDDRDTEAFFGQGTRLTVV.

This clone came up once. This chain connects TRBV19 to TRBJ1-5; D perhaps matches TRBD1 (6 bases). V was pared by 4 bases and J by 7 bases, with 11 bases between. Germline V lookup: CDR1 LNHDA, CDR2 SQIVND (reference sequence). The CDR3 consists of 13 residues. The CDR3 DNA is TGTGCCAGTAGTACCGACAGGTTCCAGCCCCAGCATTTT. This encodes CASSTDRFQPQHF.

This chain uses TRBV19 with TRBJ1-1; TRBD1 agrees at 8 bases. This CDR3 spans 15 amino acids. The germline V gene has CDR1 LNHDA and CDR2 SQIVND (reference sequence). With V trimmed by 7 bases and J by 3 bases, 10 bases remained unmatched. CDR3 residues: CASTSWTGWDTEAFF. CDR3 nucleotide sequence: TGTGCCAGTACTTCATGGACAGGGTGGGACACTGAAGCTTTCTTT.

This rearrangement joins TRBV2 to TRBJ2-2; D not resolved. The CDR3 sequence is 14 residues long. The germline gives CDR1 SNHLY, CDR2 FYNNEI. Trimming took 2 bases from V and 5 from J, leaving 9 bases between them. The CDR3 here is CASSEPHLTGELFF. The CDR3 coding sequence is TGTGCCAGCAGTGAACCGCACTTAACCGGGGAGCTGTTTTTT.

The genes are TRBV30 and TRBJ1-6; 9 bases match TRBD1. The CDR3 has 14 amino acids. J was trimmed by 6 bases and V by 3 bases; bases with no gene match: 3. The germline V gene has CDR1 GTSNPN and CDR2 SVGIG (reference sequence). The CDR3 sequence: CAWRPGQGNSPLHF. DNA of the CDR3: TGTGCCTGGAGGCCGGGACAGGGTAATTCACCCCTCCACTTT.

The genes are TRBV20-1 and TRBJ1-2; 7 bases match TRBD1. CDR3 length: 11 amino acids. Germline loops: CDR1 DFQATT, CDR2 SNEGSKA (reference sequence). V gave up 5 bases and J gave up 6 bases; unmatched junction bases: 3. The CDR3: CSAWTGHGYTF. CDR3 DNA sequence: TGCAGTGCTTGGACAGGTCATGGCTACACCTTC.

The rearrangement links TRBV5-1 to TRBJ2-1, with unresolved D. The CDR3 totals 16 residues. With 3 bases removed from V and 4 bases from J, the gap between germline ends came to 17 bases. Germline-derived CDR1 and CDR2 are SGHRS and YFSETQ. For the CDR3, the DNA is TGCGCCAGCAGCTACAATGCAGTCGCCGATTACAATGAGCAGTTCTTC. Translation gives CASSYNAVADYNEQFF. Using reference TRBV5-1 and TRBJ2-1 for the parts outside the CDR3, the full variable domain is KAGVTQTPRYLIKTRGQQVTLSCSPISGHRSVSWYQQTPGQGLQFLFEYFSETQRNKGNFPGRFSGRQFSNSRSEMNVSTLELGDSALYLCASSYNAVADYNEQFFGPGTRLTVL.

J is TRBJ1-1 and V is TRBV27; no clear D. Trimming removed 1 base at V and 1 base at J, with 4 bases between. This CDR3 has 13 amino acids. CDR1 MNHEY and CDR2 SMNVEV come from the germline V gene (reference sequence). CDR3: CASSLWRNTEAFF. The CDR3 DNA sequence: TGTGCCAGCAGTTTATGGAGGAACACTGAAGCTTTCTTT.